The present T cell receptor (beta chain) was sequenced within a study of beta chain features in type 1 diabetes. General study results and limits: Within each of all four CD4+ subsets, Type 1 diabetes patients had TCRB CDR3s that were moderately but significantly shorter. Across patients, naive, central memory and Treg TCRB repertoires exhibited apparently greater similarity than was observed across healthy donors. VDJ junctions sequenced from type 1 diabetes patients showed fewer insertions and more deletions.

Expressed TCRB transcripts were sequenced because the entire RNA isolate underwent reverse transcription. The method was immunoSEQ multiplex PCR; TCRdb's version includes in-frame clones alone and lacks a portion of them. The table lists 150,000 to 200,000 clones, roughly 60% of them singletons. Germline CDR1 reads MGHDK; CDR2 reads SYGVNS. J lost 7 bases, V lost 1 base, and 7 bases had no gene match. This CDR3 has 15 residues. Remarks on this clone: Its target is unknown.

A heparinised blood draw that averaged about 120 mL was obtained once from each donor. This TCR came from a man younger than 45 with type 1 diabetes. The material sequenced was naive CD4+ T cells from blood. This sequence joins TRBV25-1 and TRBJ2-1; 7 bases fit TRBD2. CDR3 nucleotide sequence: TGTGCCAGCAGTGAATCTTGGAGCGGGGATAATGAGCAGTTCTTC. Amino acid sequence: CASSESWSGDNEQFF.